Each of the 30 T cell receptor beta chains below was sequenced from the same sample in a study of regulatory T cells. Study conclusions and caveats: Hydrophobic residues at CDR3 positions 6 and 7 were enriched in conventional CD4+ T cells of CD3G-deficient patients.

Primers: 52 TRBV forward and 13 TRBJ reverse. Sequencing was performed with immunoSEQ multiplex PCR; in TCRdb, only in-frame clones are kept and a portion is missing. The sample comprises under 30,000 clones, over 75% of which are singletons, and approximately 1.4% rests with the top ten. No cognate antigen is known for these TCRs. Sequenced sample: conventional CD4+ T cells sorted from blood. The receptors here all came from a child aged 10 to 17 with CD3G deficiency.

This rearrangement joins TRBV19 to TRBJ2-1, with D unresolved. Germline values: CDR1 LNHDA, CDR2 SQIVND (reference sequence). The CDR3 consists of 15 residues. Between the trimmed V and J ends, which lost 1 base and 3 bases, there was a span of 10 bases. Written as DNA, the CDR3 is TGTGCCAGTAGTATAGCGGGCGGCCTCTACAATGAGCAGTTCTTC. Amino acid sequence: CASSIAGGLYNEQFF.

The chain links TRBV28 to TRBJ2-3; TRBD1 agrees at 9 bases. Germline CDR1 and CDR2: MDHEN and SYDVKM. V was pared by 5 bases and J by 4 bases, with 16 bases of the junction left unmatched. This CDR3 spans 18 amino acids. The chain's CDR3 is CASSPVTGGNNPPDTQYF. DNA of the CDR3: TGTGCCAGCAGTCCGGTGACAGGGGGTAATAATCCACCAGATACGCAGTATTTT.

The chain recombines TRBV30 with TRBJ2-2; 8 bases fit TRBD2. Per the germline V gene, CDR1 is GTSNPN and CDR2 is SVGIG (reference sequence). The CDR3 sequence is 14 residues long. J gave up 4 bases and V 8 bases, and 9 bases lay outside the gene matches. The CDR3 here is CAGNLAGGTGELFF. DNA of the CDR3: TGTGCCGGGAACCTAGCGGGCGGCACCGGGGAGCTGTTTTTT.

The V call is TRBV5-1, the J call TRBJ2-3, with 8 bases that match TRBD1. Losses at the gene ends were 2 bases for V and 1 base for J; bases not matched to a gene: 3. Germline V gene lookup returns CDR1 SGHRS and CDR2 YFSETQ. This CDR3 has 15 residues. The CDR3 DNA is TGCGCCAGCAGCTTAACAGGGGGAGGCACAGATACGCAGTATTTT. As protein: CASSLTGGGTDTQYF.

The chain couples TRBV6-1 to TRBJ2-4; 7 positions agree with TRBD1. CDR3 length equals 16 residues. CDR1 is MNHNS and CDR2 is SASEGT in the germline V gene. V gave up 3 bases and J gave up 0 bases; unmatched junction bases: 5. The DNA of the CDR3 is TGTGCCAGCAGTGACCCGGGACAGTTAGCCAAAAACATTCAGTACTTC. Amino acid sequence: CASSDPGQLAKNIQYF.

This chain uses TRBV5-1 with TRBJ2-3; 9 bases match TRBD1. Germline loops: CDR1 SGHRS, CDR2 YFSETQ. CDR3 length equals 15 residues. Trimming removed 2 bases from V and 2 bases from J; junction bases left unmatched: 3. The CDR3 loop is CASSLTGGFTDTQYF. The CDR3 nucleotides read TGCGCCAGCAGCTTAACAGGGGGCTTCACAGATACGCAGTATTTT.

CDR3 nucleotides: TGTGCCATCGGCCGGGACCTGAACGGGGAGCTGTTTTTT. As protein: CAIGRDLNGELFF. The rearrangement uses TRBV10-3 and TRBJ2-2; D could derive from TRBD1 or TRBD2 (5 bases each). The V and J ends lost 8 bases and 7 bases respectively, with 14 bases between them. This CDR3 has 13 amino acids. Germline lookup yields CDR1 ENHRY and CDR2 SYGVKD.

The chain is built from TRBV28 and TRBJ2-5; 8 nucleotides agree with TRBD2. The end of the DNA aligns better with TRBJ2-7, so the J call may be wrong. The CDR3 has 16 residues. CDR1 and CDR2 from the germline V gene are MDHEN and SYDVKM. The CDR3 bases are TGTGCCAGCAGTTCACCCCGCGGGGTAGCGGGGTACGAGCAGTACTTC. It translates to CASSSPRGVAGYEQYF.

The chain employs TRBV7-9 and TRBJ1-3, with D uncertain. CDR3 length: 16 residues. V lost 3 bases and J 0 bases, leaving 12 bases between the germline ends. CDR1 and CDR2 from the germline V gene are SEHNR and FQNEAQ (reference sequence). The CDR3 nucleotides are TGTGCCAGCAGCTTTTCCCACCGAGTCTCTGGAAACACCATATATTTT. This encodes CASSFSHRVSGNTIYF.

The DNA of the CDR3 is TGTGCCAGCAGCGCCCGAAGCACAGATACGCAGTATTTT. This gives the protein CASSARSTDTQYF. This chain uses TRBV7-9 with TRBJ2-3; D is undetermined. V lost 5 bases and J lost 0, with 6 bases in between. The germline gives CDR1 SEHNR, CDR2 FQNEAQ (reference sequence). The CDR3 is 13 amino acids.

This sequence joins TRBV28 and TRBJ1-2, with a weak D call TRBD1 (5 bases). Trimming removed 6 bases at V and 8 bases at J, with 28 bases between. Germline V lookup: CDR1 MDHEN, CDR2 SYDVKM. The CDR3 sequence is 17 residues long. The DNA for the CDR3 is TGTGCCAGCAGACGTCACGGTACCGGGGCCCGCGGGTCGGGCTACACCTTC. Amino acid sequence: CASRRHGTGARGSGYTF.

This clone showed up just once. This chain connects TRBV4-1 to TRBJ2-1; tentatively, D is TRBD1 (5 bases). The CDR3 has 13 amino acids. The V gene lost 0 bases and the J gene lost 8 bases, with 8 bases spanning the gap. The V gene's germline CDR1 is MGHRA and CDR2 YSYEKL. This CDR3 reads CASSQDQGDEQFF. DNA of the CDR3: TGCGCCAGCAGCCAAGATCAGGGCGATGAGCAGTTCTTC.

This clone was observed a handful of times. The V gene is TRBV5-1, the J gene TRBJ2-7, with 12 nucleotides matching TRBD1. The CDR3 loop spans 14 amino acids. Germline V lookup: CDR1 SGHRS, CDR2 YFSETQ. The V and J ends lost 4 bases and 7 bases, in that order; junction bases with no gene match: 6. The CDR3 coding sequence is TGCGCCAGCAGCACGGGACAGGGGGCGCGGGAGCAGTACTTC. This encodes CASSTGQGAREQYF.

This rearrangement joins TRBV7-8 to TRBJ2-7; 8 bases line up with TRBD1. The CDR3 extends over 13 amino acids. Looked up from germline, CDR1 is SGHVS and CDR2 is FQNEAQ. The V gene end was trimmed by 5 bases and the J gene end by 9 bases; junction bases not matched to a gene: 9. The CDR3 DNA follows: TGTGCCAGCAGCGAGGGAGTGACAGGGGTGCAGTACTTC. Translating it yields CASSEGVTGVQYF.

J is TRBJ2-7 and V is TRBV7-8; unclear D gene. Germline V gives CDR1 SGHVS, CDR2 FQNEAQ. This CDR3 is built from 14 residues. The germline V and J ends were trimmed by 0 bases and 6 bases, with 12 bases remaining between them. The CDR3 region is CASSLALPGSEQYF. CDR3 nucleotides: TGTGCCAGCAGCTTAGCCCTCCCAGGCAGCGAGCAGTACTTC.

The chain's CDR3 is CASTQGRSTEAFF. CDR3 DNA sequence: TGTGCCAGCACCCAGGGGCGAAGCACTGAAGCTTTCTTT. This chain links TRBV6-1 with TRBJ1-1, with a possible D match to TRBD1 (6 bases). Germline loops: CDR1 MNHNS, CDR2 SASEGT. Trimming left V 7 bases short and J 4 bases short, with 13 bases between. This CDR3 is built from 13 residues.

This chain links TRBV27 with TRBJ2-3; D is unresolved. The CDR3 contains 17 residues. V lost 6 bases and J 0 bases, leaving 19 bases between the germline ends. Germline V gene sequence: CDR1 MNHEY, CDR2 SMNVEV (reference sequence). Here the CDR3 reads CASSIFRDKPSTDTQYF. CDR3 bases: TGTGCCAGCAGCATTTTTCGTGATAAACCTAGCACAGATACGCAGTATTTT.

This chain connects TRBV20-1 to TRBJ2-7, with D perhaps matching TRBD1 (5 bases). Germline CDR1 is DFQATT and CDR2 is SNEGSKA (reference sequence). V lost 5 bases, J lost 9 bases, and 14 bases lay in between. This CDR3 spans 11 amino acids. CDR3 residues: CSAGAPQPQYF. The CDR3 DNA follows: TGCAGTGCTGGGGCCCCCCAACCGCAGTACTTC.

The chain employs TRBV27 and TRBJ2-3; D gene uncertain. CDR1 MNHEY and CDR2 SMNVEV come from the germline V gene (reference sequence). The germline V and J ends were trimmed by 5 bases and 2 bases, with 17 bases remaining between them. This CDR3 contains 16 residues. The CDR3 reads CASSPMRSRLTDTQYF. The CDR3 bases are TGTGCCAGCAGTCCCATGCGGTCCCGTCTCACAGATACGCAGTATTTT.

Written as DNA, the CDR3 is TGTGCCAGCAGTTTGGGCAGGGGAAAATTAAATGAGCAGTTCTTC. This codes for CASSLGRGKLNEQFF. This chain links TRBV27 with TRBJ2-1, with D perhaps TRBD1 (6 bases). Trimming removed 3 bases from V and 7 bases from J, with 16 bases in between. Germline CDR1 reads MNHEY; CDR2 reads SMNVEV (reference sequence). The CDR3 sequence is 15 residues long.

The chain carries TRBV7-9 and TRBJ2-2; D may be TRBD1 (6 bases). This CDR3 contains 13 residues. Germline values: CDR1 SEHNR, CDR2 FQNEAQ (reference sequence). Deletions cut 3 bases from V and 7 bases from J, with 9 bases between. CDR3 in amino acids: CASSFQGNGELFF. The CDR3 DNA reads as TGTGCCAGCAGCTTTCAGGGGAACGGGGAGCTGTTTTTT.

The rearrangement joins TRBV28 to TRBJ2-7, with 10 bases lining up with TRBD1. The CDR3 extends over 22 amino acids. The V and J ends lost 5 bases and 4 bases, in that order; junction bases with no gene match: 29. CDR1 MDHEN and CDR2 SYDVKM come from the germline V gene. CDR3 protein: CASSTTVTRQGALIGIPYEQYF. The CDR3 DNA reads TGTGCCAGCAGTACCACCGTGACCCGACAGGGGGCGCTTATCGGGATCCCTTACGAGCAGTACTTC.

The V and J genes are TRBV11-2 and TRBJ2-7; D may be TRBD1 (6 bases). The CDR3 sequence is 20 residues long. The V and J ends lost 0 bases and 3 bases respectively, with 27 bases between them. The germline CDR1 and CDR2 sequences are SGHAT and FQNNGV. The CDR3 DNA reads TGTGCCAGCAGCTTAGAAGGGAGAAACAGGGAACGGCGAGCCTTCTACGAGCAGTACTTC. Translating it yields CASSLEGRNRERRAFYEQYF.

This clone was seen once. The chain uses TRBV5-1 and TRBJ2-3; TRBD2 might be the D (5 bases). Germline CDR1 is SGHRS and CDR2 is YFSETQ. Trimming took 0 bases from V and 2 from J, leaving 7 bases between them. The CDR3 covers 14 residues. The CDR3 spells CASSLADYTDTQYF. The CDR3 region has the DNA TGCGCCAGCAGCTTGGCCGACTACACAGATACGCAGTATTTT.

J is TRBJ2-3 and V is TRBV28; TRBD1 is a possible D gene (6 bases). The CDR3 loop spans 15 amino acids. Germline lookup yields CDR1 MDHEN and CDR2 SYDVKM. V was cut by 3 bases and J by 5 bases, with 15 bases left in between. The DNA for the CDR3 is TGTGCCAGCAGTTTGGGGACAAATTATGGAGATACGCAGTATTTT. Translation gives CASSLGTNYGDTQYF.

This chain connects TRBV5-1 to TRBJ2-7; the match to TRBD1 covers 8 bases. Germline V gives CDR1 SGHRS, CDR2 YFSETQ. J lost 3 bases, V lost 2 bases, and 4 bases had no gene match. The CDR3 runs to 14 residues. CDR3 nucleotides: TGCGCCAGCAGCTTCGGGACAGGAGTCTACGAGCAGTACTTC. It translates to CASSFGTGVYEQYF. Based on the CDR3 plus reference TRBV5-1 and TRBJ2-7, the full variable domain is KAGVTQTPRYLIKTRGQQVTLSCSPISGHRSVSWYQQTPGQGLQFLFEYFSETQRNKGNFPGRFSGRQFSNSRSEMNVSTLELGDSALYLCASSFGTGVYEQYFGPGTRLTVT.

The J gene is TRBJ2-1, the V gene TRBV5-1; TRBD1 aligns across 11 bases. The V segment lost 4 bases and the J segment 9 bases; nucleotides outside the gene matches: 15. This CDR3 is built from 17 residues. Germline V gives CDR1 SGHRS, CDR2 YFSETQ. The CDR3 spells CASSHGLRTGGISEQFF. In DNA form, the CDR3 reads TGCGCCAGCAGCCATGGCCTCCGGACAGGGGGCATAAGTGAGCAGTTCTTC.

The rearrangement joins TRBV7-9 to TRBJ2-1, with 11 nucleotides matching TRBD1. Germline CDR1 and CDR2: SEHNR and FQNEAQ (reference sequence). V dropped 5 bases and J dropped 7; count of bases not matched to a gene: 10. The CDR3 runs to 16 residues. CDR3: CASSRHGTGGLNEQFF. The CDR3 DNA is TGTGCCAGCAGCCGCCACGGGACAGGGGGGCTAAATGAGCAGTTCTTC.

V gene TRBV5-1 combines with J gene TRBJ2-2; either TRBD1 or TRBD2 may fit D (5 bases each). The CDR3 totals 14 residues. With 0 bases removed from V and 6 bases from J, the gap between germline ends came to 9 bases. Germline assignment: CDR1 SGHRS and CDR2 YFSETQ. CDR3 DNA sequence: TGCGCCAGCAGCTTGGGAAGGGACCCCGGGGAGCTGTTTTTT. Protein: CASSLGRDPGELFF.

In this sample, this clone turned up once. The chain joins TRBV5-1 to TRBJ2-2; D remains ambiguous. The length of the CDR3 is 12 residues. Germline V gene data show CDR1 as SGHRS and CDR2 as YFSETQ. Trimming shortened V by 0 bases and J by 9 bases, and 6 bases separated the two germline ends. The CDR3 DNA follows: TGCGCCAGCAGCTTGGCCGGTAGGGAGCTGTTTTTT. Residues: CASSLAGRELFF.